This TCR beta chain emerged from a study of CD8+ T cells in alopecia areata. The V end was cut by 7 bases, the J end by 6 bases, with 7 bases between. This CDR3 spans 10 amino acids. Germline CDR1 reads SQVTM; CDR2 reads ANQGSEA. The sequencing template was cDNA reverse transcribed from extracted RNA. The protocol was immunoSEQ multiplex PCR, while the TCRdb copy is restricted to in-frame clones and leaves out a portion. The sample holds more than 85,000 clones, around two fifths seen once. The source is a human donor with alopecia areata. Sequenced: CD4+ T cells sorted from blood. V is TRBV29-1 and J is TRBJ2-1; D is unresolved. The CDR3 sequence is CSGIPNEQFF. The CDR3, as DNA: TGCAGCGGCATACCCAATGAGCAGTTCTTC.